The source of this T cell receptor (beta chain) is a study of blood T cells in healthy people across ages (dated by TCRdb to 2015 to 2017). For the wider study: In model experiments, template switching captured about one uniquely barcoded TCR beta cDNA molecule for every two T cells. The study measured age-related changes in TCR beta repertoire diversity using deep sequencing normalized with unique cDNA molecular identifiers. Four age groups were formed from the donors: young (average roughly 15 years), middle-aged (roughly 38), aged (roughly 56) and long-lived (around 82). To avoid experimental bias, donors of different ages were spread randomly across the sequencing lanes. The study analyzed two additional independent replicas of 1 million unique cDNA reads from the same blood draw for two donors, one aged 18 to 30 and one aged 80 or older.

Concerning this clonotype: Its recognized antigen is unknown. Base-call qualities are not available, and no considerably larger clone is one nucleotide away.

The full study reports these points: A strong correlation was found between observed TCR beta diversity and the percentage of naive T cells measured by flow cytometry. Compared with the aged group, more naive CD4+ T cells, fewer expanded clones and increased TCR diversity were shown by the long-lived group, suggesting age selection. Estimates of total diversity based on one million sequenced T cells were considered lower bounds and underestimates. Because the CMV infection status of the donors was unknown, age-related changes in expanded clonotypes may potentially have been confounded. Because profiling used bulk unsorted PBMCs, naive and antigen-experienced compartments could not be compared conclusively. Observed TCR beta diversity per million T cells fell roughly linearly with age, and a significant reduction was already apparent by age about 43.

Library creation used 5' RACE. TCRdb names Illumina HiSeq 2500 as the instrument used. A second PCR of about 7 to 12 cycles was run with a J-beta primer mix and a sample-barcoded 5' primer. A template-switch 5' adaptor carrying 12 random nucleotides introduced a unique molecular identifier onto each TCR beta cDNA molecule. Each sample yielded at least 2.5 million CDR3-containing paired-end reads. The Mint cDNA synthesis kit, primed by a TRBC-specific oligonucleotide, was used to synthesize first-strand cDNA from all RNA. After uracil-DNA glycosylase treatment, a first 18-cycle PCR used universal primers M1SS and BC2_uni_R on all cDNA. The original pipeline was this. Normalization of each sample was performed by random selection of 1 million high-quality reads, each carrying a distinct molecular identifier. Instead of being binned into consensus sequences, reads that shared molecular identifiers were thrown out. CDR3 identification, clonotype clustering and error correction used MiTCR with a Q25 quality threshold and the strictest error-elimination algorithm. A nonparametric unseen species model with Euler transformation was used to estimate lower-bound total TCR beta diversity. TCRdb took the public reads, trimmed them with fastp at Q25, ran MiXCR for clone calling and kept in-frame beta chains. Each CDR3 protein gets just one entry, which takes the most common genes and DNA from the rows behind it. TCRdb's processing, not the authors' own work, is the source of the V and J calls. For this sample the table gives 700,000 to 950,000 distinct CDR3 sequences, of which around 46% were detected only once. 20% of the sample lies in the top ten.

Systemically healthy Caucasian individuals from Russia, approximately 39 in total and aged about 6 to 100 years, were included as donors. Ten milliliters of peripheral blood were drawn from each donor into EDTA-treated Vacutainer tubes. PBMCs were isolated by Ficoll-Paque density-gradient centrifugation, with at least 7 million obtained per sample. Trizol reagent was used to extract total RNA from PBMCs, with at least 6 micrograms per sample. For every donor, flow cytometry on a PBMC aliquot measured the percentage of naive CD45RAhigh/CD27high T cells. The sample consisted of blood. This TCR was recovered from a woman aged 55-75 years in good health.

The nucleotide sequence is given as TGTGCCAGCAGCTCTCTCAGACAGGGTAGGGGCACTGAAGCTTTCTTT. Its protein is CASSSLRQGRGTEAFF. This receptor chain uses TRBV12-3 or TRBV12-4 and TRBJ1-1, with 7 middle bases fitting TRBD1. Including cysteine and phenylalanine, the CDR3 has 16 amino acids. Kept here is only the CDR3 DNA, which spans 48 bases and is read in frame from base 1. The V end gives up 6 bases and the J end 4 bases, leaving 14 bases in the junction not matched to a gene.